Presented here are 18 T cell receptor beta chains from one specimen sequenced in a study of blood T cell repertoires in COVID-19. Measured with immunoSEQ multiplex PCR; TCRdb has only the in-frame clones, and not every one. This sample has 270,000 or so clones, with approximately 88% found just once. The sample was peripheral blood. The origin of the receptors is a woman between 40 and 55 years old who had recovered from COVID-19.

CDR3 in amino acids: CASSAFRLAGGETQYF. CDR3 in DNA: TGTGCCAGCAGTGCCTTTCGACTAGCGGGAGGAGAGACCCAGTACTTC. The rearrangement joins TRBV6-1 to TRBJ2-5, with TRBD2 matching 13 bases. Germline loops: CDR1 MNHNS, CDR2 SASEGT. The J segment lost 4 bases and the V segment lost 4 bases, leaving 6 bases of the junction unmatched. This CDR3 is built from 16 residues.

The chain combines TRBV19 with TRBJ2-1; 8 bases line up with TRBD2. Germline V gene lookup returns CDR1 LNHDA and CDR2 SQIVND (reference sequence). The V segment lost 5 bases and the J segment 7 bases; nucleotides outside the gene matches: 7. The CDR3 is made up of 14 amino acids. This CDR3 reads CASSPWVAGNEQFF. CDR3 sequence (DNA): TGTGCCAGTAGTCCGTGGGTAGCGGGGAATGAGCAGTTCTTC.

This rearrangement joins TRBV3-1 (or the pseudogene TRBV3-2) to TRBJ1-2; D remains ambiguous. Trimming shortened V by 6 bases and J by 5 bases, and 10 bases separated the two germline ends. Germline-derived CDR1 and CDR2 are LGHDT and YNNKEL (reference sequence). The length of the CDR3 is 12 residues. The DNA for the CDR3 is TGTGCCAGCAGGGGCCAGGTGTATGGCTACACCTTC. The encoded protein is CASRGQVYGYTF.

V usage is TRBV7-9 and J usage is TRBJ2-5; 7 bases agree with TRBD1. Germline V lookup: CDR1 SEHNR, CDR2 FQNEAQ (reference sequence). Unmatched junction bases numbered 10, after V lost 6 bases and J lost 6 bases. The CDR3 totals 14 residues. The CDR3 spells CASSRQGGLKTQYF. The CDR3 DNA reads as TGTGCCAGCAGTCGACAGGGCGGTTTAAAGACCCAGTACTTC.

In this sample, this clone turned up once. This chain links TRBV7-2 with TRBJ2-2; D remains ambiguous. Trimming took off 1 base at V and 1 base at J, with 7 bases between the two ends. CDR3 length equals 15 residues. Germline CDR1 is SGHTA and CDR2 is FQGNSA. The CDR3 loop is CASSLDPVNTGELFF. The CDR3 DNA follows: TGTGCCAGCAGCTTAGATCCGGTGAACACCGGGGAGCTGTTTTTT.

This clone is a singleton in its sample. This rearrangement joins TRBV7-2 to TRBJ2-3; D is unresolved. This CDR3 comprises 16 residues. The V end lost 5 bases, the J end lost 0 bases, and 15 bases lay between the germline ends. In germline, CDR1 is SGHTA, CDR2 FQGNSA. In nucleotides, the CDR3 is TGTGCCAGCAGCCCCCGTCAGAAGTCTAGCACAGATACGCAGTATTTT. Protein product: CASSPRQKSSTDTQYF. Complete variable domain (other parts from reference TRBV7-2 and TRBJ2-3): GAGVSQSPSNKVTEKGKDVELRCDPISGHTALYWYRQSLGQGLEFLIYFQGNSAPDKSGLPSDRFSAERTGGSVSTLTIQRTQQEDSAVYLCASSPRQKSSTDTQYFGPGTRLTVL.

This sequence joins TRBV28 and TRBJ1-6; 8 bases map to TRBD1. This CDR3 comprises 16 residues. Germline V gene data show CDR1 as MDHEN and CDR2 as SYDVKM. V shed 2 bases, J shed 10 bases, and the junction held 10 bases outside the gene matches. CDR3 sequence reads: CASSLGLGTGGSPLHF. CDR3 sequence (DNA): TGTGCCAGCAGTTTAGGATTAGGAACAGGGGGATCACCCCTCCACTTT.

This chain links TRBV11-2 with TRBJ1-4; TRBD1 agrees at 8 bases. J was trimmed by 5 bases and V by 0 bases; bases with no gene match: 14. This CDR3 is built from 19 residues. Germline-derived CDR1 and CDR2 are SGHAT and FQNNGV. CDR3 in DNA: TGTGCCAGCAGCTTAGATAAACGGACAGGGACGGGCGGGAATGAAAAACTGTTTTTT. It encodes CASSLDKRTGTGGNEKLFF.

The chain couples TRBV27 to TRBJ1-6, with TRBD1 matching over 7 bases. The CDR3 extends over 19 amino acids. CDR1 MNHEY and CDR2 SMNVEV come from the germline V gene (reference sequence). Losses at the gene ends were 5 bases for V and 8 bases for J; bases not matched to a gene: 21. CDR3 nucleotides: TGTGCCAGCAGTCCGCACCCGGGACAGCGAGGCCCCTTGGATTCACCCCTCCACTTT. It specifies CASSPHPGQRGPLDSPLHF.

V gene TRBV7-3 combines with J gene TRBJ2-1; 12 bases fit TRBD2. The V and J ends lost 5 bases and 4 bases, in that order; junction bases with no gene match: 6. The CDR3 has 16 amino acids. The germline CDR1 and CDR2 sequences are SGHTA and FQGTGA. The CDR3 is CASSPGLAGLYNEQFF. CDR3 sequence (DNA): TGTGCCAGCAGCCCAGGACTAGCGGGATTGTACAATGAGCAGTTCTTC.

This chain links TRBV11-2 with TRBJ2-7; D is ambiguous. Germline V CDR1 and CDR2: SGHAT, FQNNGV. The CDR3 runs to 18 residues. V lost 0 bases and J 3 bases, leaving 21 bases between the germline ends. In DNA form, the CDR3 reads TGTGCCAGCAGCTTAGATTCCTTCCCGCGAGCAGGTGACTACGAGCAGTACTTC. Its translation is CASSLDSFPRAGDYEQYF.

V usage is TRBV10-2 and J usage is TRBJ1-6; D is perhaps TRBD1 (5 bases). The V end was cut by 4 bases, the J end by 5 bases, with 15 bases between. The CDR3 extends over 16 amino acids. Germline V CDR1 and CDR2: WSHSY, SAAADI. The CDR3 region is CASSVGTAGNNSPLHF. The CDR3 DNA follows: TGCGCCAGCAGTGTAGGGACCGCGGGGAATAATTCACCCCTCCACTTT.

This rearrangement joins TRBV30 to TRBJ2-5, with 10 bases fitting TRBD2. Unmatched junction bases numbered 1, after V lost 4 bases and J lost 2 bases. The CDR3 is 13 residues long. The germline V gene encodes CDR1 GTSNPN and CDR2 SVGIG (reference sequence). DNA for the CDR3: TGTGCCTGGAAACTAGCGGGACAAGAGACCCAGTACTTC. Protein: CAWKLAGQETQYF.

The rearrangement links TRBV28 to TRBJ1-4; D may be TRBD1 (6 bases). The ends were cut back, 4 bases at V and 0 bases at J, with 9 bases in the middle. Per germline, CDR1 MDHEN and CDR2 SYDVKM. The CDR3 has 15 amino acids. CDR3 in amino acids: CASSSGESTNEKLFF. Written as DNA, the CDR3 is TGTGCCAGCAGTTCAGGGGAGTCAACTAATGAAAAACTGTTTTTT.

This sequence joins TRBV4-1 and TRBJ1-2; D possibly corresponds to TRBD1 (5 bases). Trimming left V 4 bases short and J 1 base short, with 13 bases between. CDR3 length: 15 amino acids. The germline CDR1 and CDR2 sequences are MGHRA and YSYEKL. The CDR3 spells CASSRGPGGNYGYTF. The CDR3 DNA reads TGCGCCAGCAGCCGCGGGCCCGGGGGTAACTATGGCTACACCTTC.

This chain uses TRBV5-1 with TRBJ2-1, with TRBD1 matching 8 bases. The CDR3 totals 14 residues. Germline V CDR1 and CDR2: SGHRS, YFSETQ. After removal of 7 bases from V and 2 bases from J, the junction contained 5 bases not matched to a gene. The CDR3: CASGPGQAYNEQFF. In DNA form, the CDR3 reads TGCGCCAGCGGTCCGGGACAGGCCTACAATGAGCAGTTCTTC. Looking up the rest from reference TRBV5-1 and TRBJ2-1 gives the full variable domain: KAGVTQTPRYLIKTRGQQVTLSCSPISGHRSVSWYQQTPGQGLQFLFEYFSETQRNKGNFPGRFSGRQFSNSRSEMNVSTLELGDSALYLCASGPGQAYNEQFFGPGTRLTVL.

The chain carries TRBV12-3 or TRBV12-4 and TRBJ1-2, with a weak D call TRBD1 (5 bases). Trimming left V 7 bases short and J 5 bases short, with 14 bases between. This CDR3 comprises 13 residues. The CDR3 loop is CASTPDRDYGYTF. DNA for the CDR3: TGTGCCAGCACCCCAGACAGAGATTATGGCTACACCTTC.

The CDR3 loop reads CASSSTIPIAGGSYEQYF. The CDR3 DNA follows: TGTGCCAGCTCATCGACGATACCTATAGCGGGAGGTTCCTACGAGCAGTACTTC. The genes are TRBV18 and TRBJ2-7, with TRBD2 identical over 10 bases. The CDR3 runs 18 residues. Germline loops: CDR1 KGHSH, CDR2 LQKENI. The V and J ends lost 5 bases and 1 base, in that order; junction bases with no gene match: 14.